These 10 T cell receptor beta chains were sequenced from one sample in a study of blood T cells in healthy people across ages. A second PCR of about 6 to 11 cycles used a sample-barcoded 5' primer and a J-beta primer mix. TCRdb recomputed calls from the 5' RACE reads with MiXCR, one row per CDR3 protein. This sample has roughly 1,300,000 distinct CDR3 sequences, with 55% to 75% found just once. The sequenced sample consisted of blood. The receptors stem from a man between 18 and 35 years old in good health.

The chain is built from TRBV4-2 and TRBJ2-1, with TRBD2 matching over 12 bases. Germline lookup yields CDR1 LGHNA and CDR2 YNFKEQ. V lost 1 base, J lost 9 bases, and 7 bases stayed unmatched. The CDR3 length is 16 residues. This CDR3 is CASSQVLAGGPGEQFF. The CDR3 nucleotides are TGTGCCAGCAGCCAAGTCCTAGCGGGGGGGCCTGGTGAGCAGTTCTTC.

V and J are TRBV3-1 and TRBJ2-3; D unclear. There are 17 residues in the CDR3. V was cut by 0 bases and J by 0 bases, with 13 bases left in between. Germline V CDR1 and CDR2: LGHDT, YNNKEL (reference sequence). For the CDR3, the DNA is TGTGCCAGCAGCCAAGATGATCGGGTACCTAGCACAGATACGCAGTATTTT. This sequence encodes CASSQDDRVPSTDTQYF.

This clonotype appeared a single time. The rearrangement uses TRBV27 and TRBJ2-1, with 8 bases identical to TRBD1. Germline trimming cut 2 bases from V and 12 bases from J; bases unmatched to any gene: 6. The CDR3 totals 13 residues. CDR1 is MNHEY, CDR2 SMNVEV, per germline (reference sequence). CDR3 residues: CASSLGRGQGQFF. In DNA, the CDR3 is TGTGCCAGCAGTTTAGGACGCGGACAGGGGCAGTTCTTC.

This clonotype was picked up a small number of times. V usage is TRBV20-1 and J usage is TRBJ1-2; TRBD1 is a possible D gene (6 bases). This CDR3 is 13 amino acids long. Germline CDR1 DFQATT, CDR2 SNEGSKA (reference sequence). V was cut by 0 bases and J by 10 bases, with 15 bases left in between. The CDR3 loop is CSARDRGAESYTF. CDR3 nucleotide sequence: TGCAGTGCTAGAGATAGGGGGGCAGAATCCTACACCTTC.

The J gene is TRBJ2-7, the V gene TRBV6-6; D ambiguous. The CDR3 runs 12 residues. The germline V and J ends were trimmed by 6 bases and 2 bases, with 8 bases remaining between them. Germline lookup yields CDR1 MNHNY and CDR2 SVGAGI (reference sequence). As DNA, the CDR3 is TGTGCCAGCAGCCCATGGCCCTACGAGCAGTACTTC. It is translated as CASSPWPYEQYF.

V gene TRBV4-1 combines with J gene TRBJ2-7; D gene uncertain. The CDR3 extends over 14 amino acids. V was pared by 0 bases and J by 3 bases, with 9 bases between. CDR1 is MGHRA and CDR2 is YSYEKL in the germline V gene. The DNA of the CDR3 is TGCGCCAGCAGCCAAGACGTCAAGTACTACGAGCAGTACTTC. Its protein product is CASSQDVKYYEQYF.

The CDR3 loop reads CASRTSGAYEQYF. CDR3 DNA: TGTGCCAGCAGGACTAGCGGAGCCTACGAGCAGTACTTC. The J gene is TRBJ2-5, the V gene TRBV2; TRBD2 matches 9 bases. TRBJ2-7 explains the end of the DNA better; the J call may be wrong. This CDR3 spans 13 amino acids. Germline CDR1 SNHLY, CDR2 FYNNEI.

Worth noting for this clonotype: The junction differs from germline at one of its ends, possibly a read error. The gene calls are TRBV4-2 and TRBJ2-6; tentative D call: TRBD1 (5 bases). This CDR3 has 18 residues. Germline CDR1 LGHNA, CDR2 YNFKEQ. The CDR3 region is CASSQDFRGFIGANVLTF. The CDR3 DNA follows: TGTGCCAGTAGCCAAGATTTTAGGGGCTTCATTGGGGCCAACGTCCTGACTTTC.

In its sample, this clonotype was seen a few times. This rearrangement joins TRBV4-1 to TRBJ2-7, with 7 bases matching TRBD2. The V segment lost 0 bases and the J segment 3 bases; nucleotides outside the gene matches: 8. CDR1 is MGHRA, CDR2 YSYEKL, per germline. This CDR3 is built from 16 residues. The CDR3 region is CASSQDRGEEGYEQYF. In nucleotides, the CDR3 is TGCGCCAGCAGCCAAGATCGGGGGGAAGAGGGCTACGAGCAGTACTTC.

This clonotype was recorded a few times. The genes are TRBV5-1 and TRBJ2-3, with TRBD2 identical over 9 bases. V shed 2 bases and J 8 bases; nucleotides not matched to a gene: 12. CDR1 is SGHRS, CDR2 YFSETQ, per germline. The CDR3 sequence is 16 residues long. The DNA for the CDR3 is TGCGCCAGCAGCTTAGTAGCGGGGGCCGAGTGGGGTACGCAGTATTTT. This translates into CASSLVAGAEWGTQYF.